These 30 T cell receptor beta chains originate from one sample sequenced in a study of blood T cell repertoires in COVID-19. TCRdb's table, derived via immunoSEQ multiplex PCR, lists solely in-frame clones and lacks some. The sample holds roughly 520,000 clones, over 75% seen once. Input material: PBMCs or T cells enriched from blood (not recorded which). The receptors derive from a woman between 35 and 50 years old who had recovered from COVID-19.

The gene calls are TRBV12-3 or TRBV12-4 and TRBJ1-1; TRBD1 might be the D (6 bases). V shed 3 bases and J shed 7 bases, with 12 bases lying between them. CDR3 length: 13 amino acids. The CDR3, as DNA: TGTGCCAGCAGTTTCTACAGGACAGATGAAGCTTTCTTT. Protein sequence: CASSFYRTDEAFF.

There are a few counts of this clone. This rearrangement joins TRBV4-2 to TRBJ1-2, with D unclear. Germline V gene sequence: CDR1 LGHNA, CDR2 YNFKEQ. Deletions cut 2 bases from V and 5 bases from J, with 15 bases between. This CDR3 comprises 15 residues. The CDR3 reads CASSQSSKAWYGYTF. DNA for the CDR3: TGTGCCAGCAGCCAATCATCAAAAGCGTGGTATGGCTACACCTTC.

The chain couples TRBV7-9 to TRBJ1-1; weak D call: TRBD1 (5 bases). Trimming removed 2 bases from V and 8 bases from J, with 18 bases in between. The V gene's germline CDR1 is SEHNR and CDR2 FQNEAQ (reference sequence). CDR3 length: 15 amino acids. Here the CDR3 DNA reads TGTGCCAGCAGCTTATCTGGACTCGGGGGGGAAGAAGCTTTCTTT. Translation gives CASSLSGLGGEEAFF.

This clone was counted between two and nine times. This chain links TRBV15 with TRBJ2-1, with D possibly matching TRBD2 (5 bases). The germline V gene encodes CDR1 LNHNV and CDR2 YYDKDF (reference sequence). The CDR3 sequence is 16 residues long. Trimming took off 0 bases at V and 6 bases at J, with 15 bases between the two ends. As DNA, the CDR3 is TGTGCCACCAGCAGAGAGGGTCTAGCCTCAACCAATGAGCAGTTCTTC. Translation gives CATSREGLASTNEQFF.

J is TRBJ2-7 and V is TRBV30, with 7 bases lining up with TRBD2. V dropped 6 bases and J dropped 3; count of bases not matched to a gene: 5. The CDR3 loop spans 12 amino acids. Germline V lookup: CDR1 GTSNPN, CDR2 SVGIG (reference sequence). The CDR3 spells CACGGGGYEQYF. The DNA for the CDR3 is TGTGCCTGTGGCGGGGGTGGCTACGAGCAGTACTTC.

This chain's CDR3 is CASSQLAGALEQYF. As DNA, the CDR3 is TGTGCCAGCAGCCAACTAGCGGGAGCTCTCGAGCAGTACTTC. The J gene is TRBJ2-7, the V gene TRBV14; TRBD2 matches at 10 bases. With V trimmed by 2 bases and J by 6 bases, 4 bases remained unmatched. Per the germline V gene, CDR1 is SGHDN and CDR2 is FVKESK. This CDR3 has 14 amino acids.

This chain connects TRBV11-3 to TRBJ2-1, with a tentative D call TRBD1 (5 bases). Germline-derived CDR1 and CDR2 are SGHNT and YENEEA. The CDR3 loop spans 15 amino acids. V lost 0 bases to trimming and J lost 4 bases, with 10 bases between them. In DNA, the CDR3 is TGTGCCAGCAGCTTAGAAGGACACTATTACAATGAGCAGTTCTTC. This encodes CASSLEGHYYNEQFF.

Turning to this clone: This CDR3 is also generated by other DNA sequences in the sample. The chain employs TRBV19 and TRBJ1-5; 11 positions agree with TRBD1. From germline, CDR1 is LNHDA and CDR2 SQIVND (reference sequence). The V gene end was trimmed by 5 bases and the J gene end by 4 bases; junction bases not matched to a gene: 1. The length of the CDR3 is 14 residues. The CDR3 here is CASSRDRGNQPQHF. Here the CDR3 DNA reads TGTGCCAGTAGTCGGGACAGGGGGAATCAGCCCCAGCATTTT.

The chain links TRBV3-1 (or the pseudogene TRBV3-2) to TRBJ1-6; TRBD1 aligns across 7 bases. V trimming: 4 bases; J trimming: 0 bases; junction bases outside the gene matches: 6. The CDR3 sequence is 17 residues long. CDR1 is LGHDT, CDR2 YNNKEL, per germline (reference sequence). In DNA, the CDR3 is TGTGCCAGCAGCCCGTACAGGGGCAGCTCCTATAATTCACCCCTCCACTTT. Translation gives CASSPYRGSSYNSPLHF.

V and J are TRBV10-1 and TRBJ2-5; tentative D call: TRBD2 (5 bases). V was clipped by 2 bases and J by 5 bases, with 9 bases between them. The CDR3 contains 13 residues. Looked up from germline, CDR1 is WNHNN and CDR2 is SYGVQD (reference sequence). This chain's CDR3 is CASSEGSGETQYF. Written as DNA, the CDR3 is TGCGCCAGCAGTGAGGGGTCGGGGGAGACCCAGTACTTC.

This clone turned up a few times. The chain has TRBV27 and TRBJ2-7, with TRBD2 identical over 7 bases. The V gene end was trimmed by 3 bases and the J gene end by 5 bases; junction bases not matched to a gene: 4. The CDR3 is made up of 13 amino acids. Germline loops: CDR1 MNHEY, CDR2 SMNVEV (reference sequence). The CDR3 protein is CASSFGGSDEQYF. The CDR3 DNA reads as TGTGCCAGCAGTTTCGGGGGGAGCGACGAGCAGTACTTC.

V and J are TRBV7-2 and TRBJ1-2, with 8 bases aligning to TRBD1. Germline CDR1 is SGHTA and CDR2 is FQGNSA. CDR3 length: 15 amino acids. V shed 4 bases and J 5 bases; nucleotides not matched to a gene: 9. Here the CDR3 reads CASSSAGQGGYGYTF. CDR3 in DNA: TGTGCCAGCAGCTCCGCCGGACAGGGAGGGTATGGCTACACCTTC.

This chain uses TRBV5-1 with TRBJ2-3; D perhaps matches TRBD2 (5 bases). The CDR3 length is 14 residues. V shed 0 bases and J shed 3 bases, with 8 bases lying between them. The germline gives CDR1 SGHRS, CDR2 YFSETQ. The CDR3 loop reads CASSLGTLTDTQYF. Here the CDR3 DNA reads TGCGCCAGCAGCTTGGGGACTTTAACAGATACGCAGTATTTT.

The rearrangement uses TRBV4-1 and TRBJ2-7, with D unresolved. The germline gives CDR1 MGHRA, CDR2 YSYEKL. Trimming stripped 1 base from V and 3 bases from J, with 10 bases between. This CDR3 has 14 residues. CDR3 DNA sequence: TGCGCCAGCAGCCAAGTGAATTCCGGCTACGAGCAGTACTTC. This translates into CASSQVNSGYEQYF.

The V and J genes are TRBV11-2 and TRBJ2-3; 9 bases are a match to TRBD1. Germline CDR1 SGHAT, CDR2 FQNNGV. V shed 6 bases, J shed 3 bases, and the junction held 7 bases outside the gene matches. The CDR3 extends over 15 amino acids. The CDR3 DNA reads TGTGCCAGCAGAGTCCGGGACAGGGTTACAGATACGCAGTATTTT. Residues: CASRVRDRVTDTQYF.

This clone was detected once. The V gene is TRBV19, the J gene TRBJ1-5; 7 nucleotides align to TRBD1. Trimming removed 6 bases from V and 2 bases from J; junction bases left unmatched: 7. Germline V gene lookup returns CDR1 LNHDA and CDR2 SQIVND (reference sequence). This CDR3 is built from 15 residues. The CDR3 DNA reads as TGTGCCAGTAGGGACCCCAGGGGGGGCAATCAGCCCCAGCATTTT. It encodes CASRDPRGGNQPQHF.

The chain uses TRBV19 and TRBJ2-2; D is uncertain. Deletions cut 3 bases from V and 6 bases from J, with 5 bases between. The CDR3 length is 12 residues. Germline assignment: CDR1 LNHDA and CDR2 SQIVND (reference sequence). DNA for the CDR3: TGTGCCAGTAGTATTTTAGCCGGGGAGCTGTTTTTT. Translation: CASSILAGELFF.

CDR3 in DNA: TGTGCCAGCAGTTTTTCGGGGGGAGCCCTCCACTTT. Translated: CASSFSGGALHF. The chain has TRBV27 and TRBJ1-6; a weak D match, TRBD1 (5 bases). Trimming pared 3 bases from V and 14 bases from J, leaving 11 bases between. Looked up from germline, CDR1 is MNHEY and CDR2 is SMNVEV (reference sequence). The CDR3 runs to 12 residues.

This chain uses TRBV27 with TRBJ2-1; D is unresolved. Germline V gives CDR1 MNHEY, CDR2 SMNVEV (reference sequence). V lost 10 bases and J lost 6, with 16 bases in between. The CDR3 totals 13 residues. The CDR3 DNA reads as TGTGCCATACCGCCCTTCCCTAGCAATGAGCAGTTCTTC. This translates into CAIPPFPSNEQFF.

This rearrangement joins TRBV6-5 to TRBJ1-6; no definite D call. V lost 0 bases and J 10 bases, leaving 16 bases between the germline ends. Germline assignment: CDR1 MNHEY and CDR2 SVGAGI. This CDR3 has 16 amino acids. DNA for the CDR3: TGTGCCAGCAGTTACTCACCCGGCGAGGGAAGATCACCCCTCCACTTT. Its translation: CASSYSPGEGRSPLHF.

This chain connects TRBV3-1 (or the pseudogene TRBV3-2) to TRBJ2-4; unclear D gene. The CDR3 consists of 18 residues. With 0 bases removed from V and 0 bases from J, the gap between germline ends came to 15 bases. Germline V gene lookup returns CDR1 LGHDT and CDR2 YNNKEL (reference sequence). The CDR3 protein is CASSQEYLRAVAKNIQYF. CDR3 DNA: TGTGCCAGCAGCCAAGAGTACCTGCGTGCTGTAGCCAAAAACATTCAGTACTTC.

This rearrangement joins TRBV5-1 to TRBJ1-1; 8 bases match TRBD1. Germline V gives CDR1 SGHRS, CDR2 YFSETQ. The V segment lost 2 bases and the J segment 8 bases; nucleotides outside the gene matches: 2. CDR3 length equals 12 residues. This CDR3 is CASSFGTGEAFF. As DNA, the CDR3 is TGCGCCAGCAGCTTCGGGACAGGAGAAGCTTTCTTT.

This chain connects TRBV3-1 (or the pseudogene TRBV3-2) to TRBJ2-3, with 11 positions matching TRBD2. V dropped 8 bases and J dropped 0; count of bases not matched to a gene: 13. Germline loops: CDR1 LGHDT, CDR2 YNNKEL (reference sequence). CDR3 length: 18 amino acids. This chain's CDR3 is CASRKIAGGPRSTDTQYF. The CDR3 bases are TGTGCCAGCCGAAAGATAGCGGGAGGGCCGAGAAGCACAGATACGCAGTATTTT.

The rearrangement joins TRBV24-1 to TRBJ2-2, with 9 bases aligning to TRBD1. Germline CDR1 reads KGHDR; CDR2 reads SFDVKD. The CDR3 extends over 15 amino acids. V dropped 4 bases and J dropped 1; count of bases not matched to a gene: 0. The CDR3 DNA reads as TGTGCCACCAGTGAGGGACAGGGGAACACCGGGGAGCTGTTTTTT. Translating it yields CATSEGQGNTGELFF.

The genes are TRBV9 and TRBJ1-1, with 8 bases aligning to TRBD1. The CDR3 contains 16 residues. CDR1 is SGDLS and CDR2 is YYNGEE in the germline V gene. J lost 1 base, V lost 3 bases, and 8 bases had no gene match. DNA for the CDR3: TGTGCCAGCAGCGAAGGGACAGGAAGTCGGAACACTGAAGCTTTCTTT. It is translated as CASSEGTGSRNTEAFF.

The chain has TRBV30 and TRBJ2-1, with TRBD2 matching 9 bases. The CDR3 consists of 15 residues. V was pared by 2 bases and J by 7 bases, with 9 bases of the junction left unmatched. Germline values: CDR1 GTSNPN, CDR2 SVGIG (reference sequence). The CDR3 nucleotides are TGTGCCTGGAGTCGGTGGGGGCGGGAGGGTAATGAGCAGTTCTTC. This sequence encodes CAWSRWGREGNEQFF.

The rearrangement uses TRBV2 and TRBJ1-1; 7 bases line up with TRBD1. CDR1 and CDR2 from the germline V gene are SNHLY and FYNNEI. The CDR3 is 14 amino acids. Trimming cost V 6 bases and J 0 bases; bases outside gene matches: 4. CDR3 residues: CASRMGQLNTEAFF. The CDR3 coding sequence is TGTGCCAGCAGGATGGGACAGTTGAACACTGAAGCTTTCTTT.

The CDR3 reads CASSSGTVYNEQFF. CDR3 DNA: TGCGCCAGCAGCTCCGGGACAGTATACAATGAGCAGTTCTTC. The chain recombines TRBV5-1 with TRBJ2-1; 7 positions agree with TRBD1. The V gene's germline CDR1 is SGHRS and CDR2 YFSETQ. The CDR3 has 14 residues. The ends lost 3 bases at V and 4 bases at J; junction bases unmatched: 4.

V gene TRBV3-1 (or the pseudogene TRBV3-2) combines with J gene TRBJ2-7; D gene ambiguous. V was shortened by 1 base and J by 3 bases, with 4 bases between the two germline ends. CDR3 length equals 12 residues. Germline assignment: CDR1 LGHDT and CDR2 YNNKEL (reference sequence). The CDR3 loop is CASSQVDYEQYF. Written as DNA, the CDR3 is TGTGCCAGCAGCCAAGTAGACTACGAGCAGTACTTC.

The J gene is TRBJ1-1, the V gene TRBV10-3, with D possibly matching TRBD1 (6 bases). Germline assignment: CDR1 ENHRY and CDR2 SYGVKD. Trimming left V 2 bases short and J 5 bases short, with 12 bases between. The CDR3 totals 14 residues. The CDR3 nucleotides are TGTGCCATCAGTGAGGTCGGCCAGGGGACTGAAGCTTTCTTT. The encoded protein is CAISEVGQGTEAFF.